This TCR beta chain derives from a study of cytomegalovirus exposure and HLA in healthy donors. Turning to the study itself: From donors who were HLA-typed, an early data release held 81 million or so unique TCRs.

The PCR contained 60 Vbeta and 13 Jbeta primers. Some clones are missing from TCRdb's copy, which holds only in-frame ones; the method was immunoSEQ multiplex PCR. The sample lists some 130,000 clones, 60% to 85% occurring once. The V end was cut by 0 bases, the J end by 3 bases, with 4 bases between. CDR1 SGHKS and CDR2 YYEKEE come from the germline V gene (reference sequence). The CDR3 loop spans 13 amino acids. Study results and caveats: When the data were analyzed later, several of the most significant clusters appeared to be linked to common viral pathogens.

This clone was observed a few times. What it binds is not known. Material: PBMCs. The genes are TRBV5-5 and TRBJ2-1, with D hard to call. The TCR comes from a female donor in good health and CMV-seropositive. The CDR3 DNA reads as TGTGCCAGCAGCTTGGACATCTACAATGAGCAGTTCTTC. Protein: CASSLDIYNEQFF.